This T cell receptor (beta chain) was retrieved from a study of blood T cell repertoires in COVID-19. Study as a whole: The study drew acute and convalescent COVID-19 samples from the United States, Italy and Spain.

Clones were sequenced by immunoSEQ multiplex PCR, and TCRdb holds only the in-frame ones, with some missing. The table shows about 190,000 clones, with about nine tenths occurring only once. Only one count was recorded for this clone. The receptor was derived from a young woman with acute or convalescent COVID-19. Material: peripheral blood.

The CDR3: CAREGYEQYF. The CDR3 region has the DNA TGCGCCCGAGAGGGCTACGAGCAGTACTTC. The chain recombines TRBV10-1 with TRBJ2-7, with D perhaps matching TRBD2 (5 bases). The CDR3 loop spans 10 amino acids. Per the germline V gene, CDR1 is WNHNN and CDR2 is SYGVQD (reference sequence). Trimming stripped 11 bases from V and 3 bases from J, with 8 bases between.